This entry features one TCR beta chain sequence. Its antigen remains unidentified. Everyone who donated was a healthy bone marrow donor. With 60 Vbeta and 13 Jbeta primers, the PCR was carried out. Sequencing was performed with immunoSEQ multiplex PCR; in TCRdb, only in-frame clones are kept and a portion is missing. The sample includes 160,000 or so clones, around 83% of them seen just once. This specimen belongs to a study of cytomegalovirus exposure and HLA in healthy donors. General observations from the study: TCR beta chain V- and J-gene trimming was linked, in a later analysis, to a missense variant in DCLRE1C.

Looked up from germline, CDR1 is SGHTA and CDR2 is FQGNSA. The J segment lost 2 bases and the V segment lost 3 bases, leaving 2 bases of the junction unmatched. This CDR3 is built from 14 residues. J is TRBJ2-3 and V is TRBV7-2; 7 bases align to TRBD1. The sample taken for sequencing was PBMCs. The source is a man aged 50-59 years in good health and CMV-seropositive. The CDR3 region has the DNA TGTGCCAGCAGCTTCGGGACAGTCACAGATACGCAGTATTTT. Translating gives CASSFGTVTDTQYF.